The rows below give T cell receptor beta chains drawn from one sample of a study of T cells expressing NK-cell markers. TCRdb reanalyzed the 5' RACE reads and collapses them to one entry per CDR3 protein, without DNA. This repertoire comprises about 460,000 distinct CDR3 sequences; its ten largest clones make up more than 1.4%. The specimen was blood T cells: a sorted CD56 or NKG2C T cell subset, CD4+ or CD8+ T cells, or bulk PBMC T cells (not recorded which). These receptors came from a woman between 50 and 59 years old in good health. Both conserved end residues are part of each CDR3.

CDR3aa: CASSLTGVVGNEQFF
j_gene: TRBJ2-1
v_gene: TRBV7-6

CDR3aa: CASSSGEVRGRGAEAFF
j_gene: TRBJ1-1
v_gene: TRBV11-3

CDR3aa: CASSHHSSGSQDEQFF
j_gene: TRBJ2-1
v_gene: TRBV4-1

CDR3aa: CSVVGERNEQYF
j_gene: TRBJ2-7
v_gene: TRBV29-1

CDR3aa: CASSLVVGVGNEQFF
j_gene: TRBJ2-1
v_gene: TRBV12-3/TRBV12-4

CDR3aa: CASGEGVYNEQYF
j_gene: TRBJ2-7
v_gene: TRBV5-1

CDR3aa: CASSTNRGHNSNNEQFF
j_gene: TRBJ2-1
v_gene: TRBV7-7

CDR3aa: CASSPLAGGYGGEQFF
j_gene: TRBJ2-1
v_gene: TRBV11-1

CDR3aa: CASSLSFSSYEQYF
j_gene: TRBJ2-7
v_gene: TRBV27

CDR3aa: CASSQGDGPQFF
j_gene: TRBJ2-1
v_gene: TRBV3-1

CDR3aa: CSALDTNNYGYTF
j_gene: TRBJ1-2
v_gene: TRBV20-1

CDR3aa: CASSLSTSGSGNEQFF
j_gene: TRBJ2-1
v_gene: TRBV5-1

CDR3aa: CASSYQGTKNIQYF
j_gene: TRBJ2-4
v_gene: TRBV6-5

CDR3aa: CATSPGLNTDTQYF
j_gene: TRBJ2-3
v_gene: TRBV24-1

CDR3aa: CASSEAGGGEQPQHF
j_gene: TRBJ1-5
v_gene: TRBV6-1

CDR3aa: CASRRGWTSEQFF
j_gene: TRBJ2-1
v_gene: TRBV12-3/TRBV12-4

CDR3aa: CASSSGTRSSYEQYF
j_gene: TRBJ2-7
v_gene: TRBV12-3/TRBV12-4

CDR3aa: CASSLVGTPYNSPLHF
j_gene: TRBJ1-6
v_gene: TRBV12-3/TRBV12-4

CDR3aa: CATGGAGEVNEQFF
j_gene: TRBJ2-1
v_gene: TRBV24-1

CDR3aa: CASKETGGFGDTEAFF
j_gene: TRBJ1-1
v_gene: TRBV6-2/TRBV6-3

CDR3aa: CASSTAGQGEDEQYF
j_gene: TRBJ2-7
v_gene: TRBV6-5

CDR3aa: CASSFFGDDEQFF
j_gene: TRBJ2-1
v_gene: TRBV7-9

CDR3aa: CASSHRTGSGNTIYF
j_gene: TRBJ1-3
v_gene: TRBV3-1

CDR3aa: CAISWDRGRLEDNEQFF
j_gene: TRBJ2-1
v_gene: TRBV10-3

CDR3aa: CASRNWDGTRTQYF
j_gene: TRBJ2-5
v_gene: TRBV28

CDR3aa: CAWSVQKQEFF
j_gene: TRBJ2-1
v_gene: TRBV30

CDR3aa: CSARDLFGVAGGPGEQFF
j_gene: TRBJ2-1
v_gene: TRBV20-1

CDR3aa: CASSVAGPRLGSTIYF
j_gene: TRBJ1-3
v_gene: TRBV9

CDR3aa: CSATLDRADTQYF
j_gene: TRBJ2-3
v_gene: TRBV20-1

CDR3aa: CASRDPYGYTF
j_gene: TRBJ1-2
v_gene: TRBV11-2

CDR3aa: CSARRFAGSYNEQFF
j_gene: TRBJ2-1
v_gene: TRBV20-1

CDR3aa: CATSARPGLAGGPTYNEQFF
j_gene: TRBJ2-1
v_gene: TRBV24-1

CDR3aa: CASSSGLAGPFF
j_gene: TRBJ2-1
v_gene: TRBV12-3/TRBV12-4

CDR3aa: CATQGGGQGTYEQYF
j_gene: TRBJ2-7
v_gene: TRBV24-1

CDR3aa: CASSPAGTGAPGTEAFF
j_gene: TRBJ1-1
v_gene: TRBV18

CDR3aa: CASSMGEYTDTQYF
j_gene: TRBJ2-3
v_gene: TRBV19

CDR3aa: CASRTRLRRTEAFF
j_gene: TRBJ1-1
v_gene: TRBV27

CDR3aa: CASSLRGPSGNTIYF
j_gene: TRBJ1-3
v_gene: TRBV6-1

CDR3aa: CASSPRTSGKTDTQYF
j_gene: TRBJ2-3
v_gene: TRBV18

CDR3aa: CASSQGGVGQPQHF
j_gene: TRBJ1-5
v_gene: TRBV3-1

CDR3aa: CASRGLAGITGELFF
j_gene: TRBJ2-2
v_gene: TRBV10-2

CDR3aa: CSASSATDTGELFF
j_gene: TRBJ2-2
v_gene: TRBV20-1

CDR3aa: CASSSDSRQETQYF
j_gene: TRBJ2-5
v_gene: TRBV18

CDR3aa: CASSLVFGMGNSPLHF
j_gene: TRBJ1-6
v_gene: TRBV12-3/TRBV12-4

CDR3aa: CASSLTGVSQPQHF
j_gene: TRBJ1-5
v_gene: TRBV18

CDR3aa: CSARALAAKQQPQHF
j_gene: TRBJ1-5
v_gene: TRBV20-1

CDR3aa: CASSFSGGEDTQYF
j_gene: TRBJ2-3
v_gene: TRBV12-3/TRBV12-4

CDR3aa: CASSPWTENEKLFF
j_gene: TRBJ1-4
v_gene: TRBV7-9

CDR3aa: CAWSGNTGKSSYEQYF
j_gene: TRBJ2-7
v_gene: TRBV30

CDR3aa: CASSRDRVSEQYF
j_gene: TRBJ2-7
v_gene: TRBV27

CDR3aa: CASSLGQGNTIYF
j_gene: TRBJ1-3
v_gene: TRBV12-3/TRBV12-4

CDR3aa: CASSSLAVNPEQFF
j_gene: TRBJ2-1
v_gene: TRBV18

CDR3aa: CASSLAQGTGTPFF
j_gene: TRBJ2-1
v_gene: TRBV5-1

CDR3aa: CASSLGPGSGANVLTF
j_gene: TRBJ2-6
v_gene: TRBV7-9